The 20 T cell receptor beta chains presented below share a single source sample, sequenced in a study of beta chain features in type 1 diabetes. Expressed TCRB transcripts were sequenced after all isolated RNA was converted to cDNA. Generated by immunoSEQ multiplex PCR, the TCRdb table keeps only in-frame clones and is missing some. The table includes roughly 380,000 clones, around 20% detected once. Material: naive CD4+ T cells from blood. The receptors were gathered from a woman under 30 in good health.

The chain recombines TRBV7-6 with TRBJ2-7; perhaps TRBD2 as D (6 bases). There are 15 residues in the CDR3. V dropped 5 bases and J dropped 0 bases, with 14 bases sitting between them. Germline V CDR1 and CDR2: SGHVS, FNYEAQ. The CDR3 DNA sequence: TGTGCCAGCAGCCCACGTCCGGGGGACTCCTACGAGCAGTACTTC. Its protein product is CASSPRPGDSYEQYF.

The chain carries TRBV9 and TRBJ1-2; no clear D. V was pared by 4 bases and J by 4 bases, with 8 bases between. This CDR3 has 12 amino acids. Germline V gives CDR1 SGDLS, CDR2 YYNGEE. This CDR3 reads CASSSQIYGYTF. The CDR3 DNA follows: TGTGCCAGCAGCTCACAGATCTATGGCTACACCTTC.

This clone was seen a handful of times. This chain joins TRBV25-1 and TRBJ2-4, with 9 bases identical to TRBD2. J was trimmed by 7 bases and V by 6 bases; bases with no gene match: 4. Per the germline V gene, CDR1 is MGHDK and CDR2 is SYGVNS. The CDR3 totals 13 residues. The DNA for the CDR3 is TGTGCCAGCAGGGGGGCGGGAGGGAACATTCAGTACTTC. Translation gives CASRGAGGNIQYF.

This chain links TRBV30 with TRBJ1-3; D is ambiguous. V was clipped by 6 bases and J by 3 bases, with 9 bases between them. Germline V lookup: CDR1 GTSNPN, CDR2 SVGIG (reference sequence). CDR3 length: 12 residues. The CDR3 nucleotides are TGTGCCTGCTGGAAGCGTGGAAACACCATATATTTT. Its protein product is CACWKRGNTIYF.

This rearrangement joins TRBV29-1 to TRBJ1-1, with D perhaps matching TRBD1 (6 bases). Germline-derived CDR1 and CDR2 are SQVTM and ANQGSEA. This CDR3 comprises 14 residues. Trimming stripped 7 bases from V and 0 bases from J, with 15 bases between. Here the CDR3 reads CSERGFGMNTEAFF. As DNA, the CDR3 is TGCAGCGAGAGGGGGTTCGGAATGAACACTGAAGCTTTCTTT.

The chain is built from TRBV30 and TRBJ2-6; D possibly corresponds to TRBD1 (6 bases). The germline CDR1 and CDR2 sequences are GTSNPN and SVGIG (reference sequence). The CDR3 has 17 residues. Trimming shortened V by 5 bases and J by 0 bases, and 17 bases separated the two germline ends. The CDR3 DNA sequence: TGTGCCTGGCGCAGGGGCAGGTCTTCCTCTGGGGCCAACGTCCTGACTTTC. This codes for CAWRRGRSSSGANVLTF. Complete variable domain (other parts from reference TRBV30 and TRBJ2-6): SQTIHQWPATLVQPVGSPLSLECTVEGTSNPNLYWYRQAAGRGLQLLFYSVGIGQISSEVPQNLSASRPQDRQFILSSKKLLLSDSGFYLCAWRRGRSSSGANVLTFGAGSRLTVL.

This clone was detected a few times. CDR3 sequence reads: CASSPPGTGGMNTEAFF. CDR3 nucleotide sequence: TGTGCCAGCTCACCCCCGGGGACAGGGGGCATGAACACTGAAGCTTTCTTT. The V and J genes are TRBV18 and TRBJ1-1, with TRBD1 matching 12 bases. Germline V gene data show CDR1 as KGHSH and CDR2 as LQKENI. V trimming: 3 bases; J trimming: 0 bases; junction bases outside the gene matches: 5. CDR3 size: 17 residues.

This clone was detected only a few times. The V gene is TRBV25-1, the J gene TRBJ2-1, with 7 bases matching TRBD1. CDR1 is MGHDK and CDR2 is SYGVNS in the germline V gene. This CDR3 comprises 14 residues. The V and J ends lost 2 bases and 7 bases, in that order; junction bases with no gene match: 5. The CDR3 DNA follows: TGTGCCAGCAGTGAAAGAGGGACAGCGAATGAGCAGTTCTTC. Translating it yields CASSERGTANEQFF.

This clone was observed a handful of times. The rearrangement links TRBV5-1 to TRBJ2-3; D may be TRBD2 (6 bases). The CDR3 has 17 residues. Trimming pared 0 bases from V and 4 bases from J, leaving 18 bases between. CDR1 SGHRS and CDR2 YFSETQ come from the germline V gene. In nucleotides, the CDR3 is TGCGCCAGCAGCTTGGGGGTTAGCGGCCCTAGGGCAGATACGCAGTATTTT. This translates into CASSLGVSGPRADTQYF.

The rearrangement uses TRBV7-2 and TRBJ2-7, with TRBD1 as a possible D gene (5 bases). V was shortened by 0 bases and J by 4 bases, with 13 bases between the two germline ends. There are 15 residues in the CDR3. Germline V CDR1 and CDR2: SGHTA, FQGNSA. CDR3 nucleotide sequence: TGTGCCAGCAGCTTAGCGCCTAAGGGGCTGTACGAGCAGTACTTC. It codes for CASSLAPKGLYEQYF. Supplemented by reference TRBV7-2 and TRBJ2-7, the full variable domain reads GAGVSQSPSNKVTEKGKDVELRCDPISGHTALYWYRQSLGQGLEFLIYFQGNSAPDKSGLPSDRFSAERTGGSVSTLTIQRTQQEDSAVYLCASSLAPKGLYEQYFGPGTRLTVT.

This clone was picked up a small number of times. V is TRBV19 and J is TRBJ2-1; no reliable D call. The CDR3 sequence is 15 residues long. Germline CDR1 LNHDA, CDR2 SQIVND (reference sequence). V lost 5 bases and J lost 8, with 19 bases in between. The CDR3: CASSVPAASGDEQFF. The CDR3 DNA sequence: TGTGCCAGTAGTGTCCCGGCGGCGTCTGGCGATGAGCAGTTCTTC.

This clone was found a few times. The chain links TRBV30 to TRBJ1-1; D unclear. Germline values: CDR1 GTSNPN, CDR2 SVGIG (reference sequence). The CDR3 totals 14 residues. V gave up 0 bases and J gave up 0 bases, with 8 bases separating them. In DNA, the CDR3 is TGTGCCTGGAGTGTACTAGGGCTGAACACTGAAGCTTTCTTT. Its protein product is CAWSVLGLNTEAFF.

This clone was seen a handful of times. The chain's CDR3 is CASSLGDSRFF. In DNA, the CDR3 is TGCGCCAGCAGCTTGGGTGACAGTAGGTTCTTC. The chain links TRBV5-1 to TRBJ2-1, with D perhaps TRBD1 (5 bases). The CDR3 is 11 amino acids. Germline assignment: CDR1 SGHRS and CDR2 YFSETQ. The ends were cut back, 0 bases at V and 15 bases at J, with 10 bases in the middle. Full variable domain (rest looked up from reference TRBV5-1 and TRBJ2-1): KAGVTQTPRYLIKTRGQQVTLSCSPISGHRSVSWYQQTPGQGLQFLFEYFSETQRNKGNFPGRFSGRQFSNSRSEMNVSTLELGDSALYLCASSLGDSRFFGPGTRLTVL.

The rearrangement uses TRBV2 and TRBJ2-5; D might be TRBD1 (5 bases). This CDR3 has 13 residues. Between the trimmed V and J ends, which lost 5 bases and 1 base, there was a span of 8 bases. The V gene's germline CDR1 is SNHLY and CDR2 FYNNEI. The CDR3 region has the DNA TGTGCCAGCAGTCGGACACGCCAAGAGACCCAGTACTTC. As protein: CASSRTRQETQYF.

This chain uses TRBV29-1 with TRBJ2-7; TRBD2 agrees at 8 bases. This CDR3 spans 13 amino acids. Germline CDR1 and CDR2: SQVTM and ANQGSEA. Trimming at V came to 3 bases and at J to 2 bases, leaving 3 bases not matched to a gene. The CDR3 loop is CSVDSGSPYEQYF. CDR3 bases: TGCAGCGTTGACAGCGGGAGCCCCTACGAGCAGTACTTC.

The J gene is TRBJ2-7, the V gene TRBV6-6; tentatively, D is TRBD1 (5 bases). Germline V gene sequence: CDR1 MNHNY, CDR2 SVGAGI (reference sequence). The V and J ends lost 6 bases and 0 bases respectively, with 15 bases between them. This CDR3 is built from 15 residues. The CDR3 DNA reads as TGTGCCAGCAGCCCTGGGGCAACACTCTCCTACGAGCAGTACTTC. It codes for CASSPGATLSYEQYF.

This chain connects TRBV7-2 to TRBJ2-2; TRBD2 aligns across 7 bases. Germline V gene sequence: CDR1 SGHTA, CDR2 FQGNSA. With V trimmed by 2 bases and J by 6 bases, 9 bases remained unmatched. This CDR3 has 16 residues. The CDR3 region is CASSLKEGGLPGELFF. The DNA of the CDR3 is TGTGCCAGCAGCTTAAAAGAGGGAGGGCTACCCGGGGAGCTGTTTTTT.

This clone was counted only a few times. The chain joins TRBV29-1 to TRBJ2-1, with 8 positions matching TRBD2. After removal of 8 bases from V and 6 bases from J, the junction contained 6 bases not matched to a gene. Germline V gives CDR1 SQVTM, CDR2 ANQGSEA. The CDR3 contains 12 residues. The CDR3: CSSHRGGNEQFF. As DNA, the CDR3 is TGCAGCTCCCACCGGGGGGGCAATGAGCAGTTCTTC.

In this sample, this clone turned up a few times. The chain uses TRBV5-6 and TRBJ1-2; D is perhaps TRBD1 (5 bases). There are 13 residues in the CDR3. The germline V gene has CDR1 SGHDT and CDR2 YYEEEE. Trimming left V 3 bases short and J 4 bases short, with 10 bases between. Here the CDR3 DNA reads TGTGCCAGCAGCTACGGACACCGCTATGGCTACACCTTC. This encodes CASSYGHRYGYTF.

CDR3 loop: CASSRDRAGSYEQYF. In nucleotides, the CDR3 is TGTGCCAGCAGCCGCGACAGGGCAGGTTCCTACGAGCAGTACTTC. The chain employs TRBV7-2 and TRBJ2-7; 7 nucleotides agree with TRBD1. Germline CDR1 is SGHTA and CDR2 is FQGNSA. Unmatched junction bases numbered 8, after V lost 5 bases and J lost 1 base. The CDR3 has 15 residues.